This TCR beta chain originates from a study of cytomegalovirus exposure and HLA in healthy donors. Broader study findings: Later analysis showed most CMV-associated TCR beta chains appearing HLA-restricted. Presence/absence analyses assumed roughly uniform sequencing depth across donors, which may not hold. In a later analysis, a missense DCLRE1C variant was linked to TCR beta V- and J-gene trimming.

Notes on this clone: Its antigen is not identified.

V lost 1 base and J 4 bases, leaving 14 bases between the germline ends. There are 16 residues in the CDR3. CDR1 is SGHTA, CDR2 FQGNSA, per germline. 13 Jbeta primers and 60 Vbeta primers were used for the PCR. Sequencing used immunoSEQ multiplex PCR; TCRdb keeps in-frame clones, though not all of them. The sample yields about 150,000 clones, roughly 83% seen once. The clonotype was recovered from a man aged 35-49 years in good health and CMV-seronegative. The chain couples TRBV7-2 to TRBJ1-3; D call uncertain. Input material: PBMCs. The DNA of the CDR3 is TGTGCCAGCAGCTTAGGTGGTCCTTCGAGGGGAAACACCATATATTTT. Translating gives CASSLGGPSRGNTIYF.